Below are 6 T cell receptor beta chains sequenced from a single sample in a study of OX40 agonist ivuxolimab in advanced cancers. Libraries were prepared by immunoSEQ multiplex PCR; TCRdb keeps only in-frame clonotypes and omits some of them. The sample includes tens of thousands of clones, 84% seen only once; the top ten take around 0.8%. Sequences were derived from CD4+ or CD8+ T cells sorted from blood, sampled in a trial of the OX40 agonist ivuxolimab. Receptor source: an adult with an advanced solid tumor such as melanoma, head and neck, liver or kidney cancer.

The chain carries TRBV5-4 and TRBJ2-2; weak D call: TRBD2 (5 bases). This CDR3 has 14 residues. CDR1 is SGHNT, CDR2 YYREEE, per germline (reference sequence). The germline V and J ends were trimmed by 3 bases and 0 bases, with 6 bases remaining between them. Here the CDR3 DNA reads TGTGCCAGCAGCTCGGGATCGAACACCGGGGAGCTGTTTTTT. Amino acid sequence: CASSSGSNTGELFF.

The V and J genes are TRBV7-8 and TRBJ2-1; a weak D match, TRBD1 (6 bases). This CDR3 contains 12 residues. Germline CDR1 SGHVS, CDR2 FQNEAQ. With 3 bases removed from V and 10 bases from J, the gap between germline ends came to 10 bases. The CDR3 spells CASSLSQGEQFF. The CDR3 DNA is TGTGCCAGCAGCTTGAGTCAGGGGGAGCAGTTCTTC.

The chain employs TRBV4-2 and TRBJ1-1; D possibly corresponds to TRBD1 (6 bases). In germline, CDR1 is LGHNA, CDR2 YNFKEQ. This CDR3 spans 15 amino acids. V was shortened by 2 bases and J by 3 bases, with 13 bases between the two germline ends. The CDR3 protein is CASSQHREADTEAFF. CDR3 DNA sequence: TGTGCCAGCAGCCAACACAGGGAAGCCGACACTGAAGCTTTCTTT.

The chain couples TRBV5-1 to TRBJ1-5, with a possible D match to TRBD1 (6 bases). In germline, CDR1 is SGHRS, CDR2 YFSETQ. The germline V and J ends were trimmed by 1 base and 5 bases, with 13 bases remaining between them. The CDR3 length is 15 residues. The CDR3 region is CASSLRGDWDQPQHF. The CDR3 DNA follows: TGCGCCAGCAGCTTGAGGGGGGATTGGGATCAGCCCCAGCATTTT.

V gene TRBV6-5 combines with J gene TRBJ2-1, with 12 nucleotides matching TRBD2. V lost 8 bases, J lost 9 bases, and 8 bases stayed unmatched. Germline assignment: CDR1 MNHEY and CDR2 SVGAGI. The CDR3 length is 14 residues. DNA of the CDR3: TGTGCCAGCGGGGCTAGCGGGGGGGCAGGTGAGCAGTTCTTC. Its protein is CASGASGGAGEQFF.

The chain links TRBV6-8 to TRBJ1-2, with TRBD1 identical over 10 bases. The CDR3 spans 13 residues. The junction had 6 bases not matched to a gene; V was cut back by 2 bases and J by 12 bases. The germline CDR1 and CDR2 sequences are MNHGY and SAAAGT. The DNA for the CDR3 is TGTGCCAGCAGTTACCGGACAGGGGGAAGGAACACCTTC. Translation gives CASSYRTGGRNTF.